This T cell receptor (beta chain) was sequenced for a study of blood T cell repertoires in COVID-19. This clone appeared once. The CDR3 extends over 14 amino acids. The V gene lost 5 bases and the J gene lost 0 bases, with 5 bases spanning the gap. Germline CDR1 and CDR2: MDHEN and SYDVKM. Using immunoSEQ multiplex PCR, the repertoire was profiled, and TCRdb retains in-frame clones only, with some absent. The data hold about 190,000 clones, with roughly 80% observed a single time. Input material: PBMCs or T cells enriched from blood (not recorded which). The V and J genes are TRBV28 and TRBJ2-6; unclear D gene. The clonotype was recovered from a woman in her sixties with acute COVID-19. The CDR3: CASSILSGANVLTF. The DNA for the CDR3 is TGTGCCAGCAGTATCCTCTCTGGGGCCAACGTCCTGACTTTC.